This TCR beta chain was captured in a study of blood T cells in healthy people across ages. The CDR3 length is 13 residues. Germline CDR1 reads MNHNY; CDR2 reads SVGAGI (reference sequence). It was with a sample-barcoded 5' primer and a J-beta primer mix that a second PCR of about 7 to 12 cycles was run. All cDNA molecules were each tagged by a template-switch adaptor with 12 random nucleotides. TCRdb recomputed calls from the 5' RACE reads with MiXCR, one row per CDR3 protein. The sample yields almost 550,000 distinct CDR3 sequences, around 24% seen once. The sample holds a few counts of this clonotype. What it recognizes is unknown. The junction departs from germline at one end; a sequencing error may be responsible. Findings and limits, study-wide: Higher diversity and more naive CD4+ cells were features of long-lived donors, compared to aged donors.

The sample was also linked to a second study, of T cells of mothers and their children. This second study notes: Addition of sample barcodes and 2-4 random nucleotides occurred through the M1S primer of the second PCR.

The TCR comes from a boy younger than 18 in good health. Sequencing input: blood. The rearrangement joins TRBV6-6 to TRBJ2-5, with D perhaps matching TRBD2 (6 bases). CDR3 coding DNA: TGTGCCACCAGTTCGGGGGTCCAAGAGACCCAGTACTTC. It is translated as CATSSGVQETQYF.